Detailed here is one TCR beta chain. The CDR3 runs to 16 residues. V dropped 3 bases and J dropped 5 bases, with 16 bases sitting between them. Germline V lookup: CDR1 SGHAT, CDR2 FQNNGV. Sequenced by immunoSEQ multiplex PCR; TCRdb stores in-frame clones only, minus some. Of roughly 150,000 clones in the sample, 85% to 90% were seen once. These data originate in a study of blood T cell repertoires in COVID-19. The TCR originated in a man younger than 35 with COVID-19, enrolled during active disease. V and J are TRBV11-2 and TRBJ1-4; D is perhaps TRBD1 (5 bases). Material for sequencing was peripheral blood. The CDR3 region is CASSFGGGRLNEKLFF. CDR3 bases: TGTGCCAGCAGCTTTGGGGGGGGACGGTTAAATGAAAAACTGTTTTTT.